This T cell receptor beta chain derives from a study of shared clonotypes between healthy human individuals. As handled by the study authors: Junction-only immunoSEQ sequences carried no quality scores, so filtering differed. Profiled with immunoSEQ multiplex PCR; TCRdb holds only in-frame clones, not every one. The D gene and trimming were derived from the DNA, and the V and J assignments and clone size from that table. This table has about 1.1 million clones, 75% to 85% appearing once. Trimming took off 4 bases at V and 4 bases at J, with 17 bases between the two ends. The germline V gene encodes CDR1 SGDLS and CDR2 YYNGEE. The CDR3 sequence is 15 residues long.

Input material: memory CD4+ T cells from PBMCs. Documented subset: CD45RA-negative fraction. The TCR was taken from a man between 18 and 29 years old in good health. Some clones in this sample may be carry-over from other donors' samples. The rearrangement joins TRBV9 to TRBJ1-1; D not resolved. The CDR3 DNA follows: TGTGCCAGCAGCCGCCCCCATCAGGTGGCCACTGAAGCTTTCTTT. Its protein is CASSRPHQVATEAFF. The variable domain in full, completed from reference TRBV9 and TRBJ1-1, reads DSGVTQTPKHLITATGQRVTLRCSPRSGDLSVYWYQQSLDQGLQFLIQYYNGEERAKGNILERFSAQQFPDLHSELNLSSLELGDSALYFCASSRPHQVATEAFFGQGTRLTVV.